This is a list of T cell receptor beta chains from one sample in a study of T cell responses to AZD1222 COVID-19 vaccine. Method: immunoSEQ multiplex PCR; TCRdb's copy keeps in-frame clones and lacks some. Of about 68,000 clones in the sample, approximately 80% are singletons; the top ten hold around an eighth. This specimen consisted of peripheral blood, obtained on day 0 of AZD1222 vaccination. These TCRs come from an adult in good health. CDR3s include the opening cysteine and the closing phenylalanine or tryptophan. Fields, in order: J gene, V gene, D gene, clone size, CDR3 DNA, CDR3 protein. A D gene is named only where the DNA matches it firmly. Clone sizes are given selectively: once, few, many, or a class where the clone is expanded.

J gene: TRBJ2-5
V gene: TRBV19
D gene: NA
clone size: NA
CDR3 DNA: TGTGCCAGTAGCATACAAGAGACCCAGTACTTC
CDR3 protein: CASSIQETQYF

J gene: TRBJ2-7
V gene: TRBV10-3
D gene: TRBD1
clone size: NA
CDR3 DNA: TGTGCCATCGGGGGACAGGGAAACTACGAGCAGTACTTC
CDR3 protein: CAIGGQGNYEQYF

J gene: TRBJ2-7
V gene: TRBV7-8
D gene: NA
clone size: NA
CDR3 DNA: TGTGCCAGCAGCTTTCCAGGTCAGCACTACGAGCAGTACTTC
CDR3 protein: CASSFPGQHYEQYF

J gene: TRBJ1-4
V gene: TRBV11-2
D gene: NA
clone size: NA
CDR3 DNA: TGTGCCAGCAGCTTCTCTTGGCAGGGTTATAATGAAAAACTGTTTTTT
CDR3 protein: CASSFSWQGYNEKLFF

J gene: TRBJ2-1
V gene: TRBV6-2/TRBV6-3
D gene: NA
clone size: NA
CDR3 DNA: TGTGCCAGCAGTAGGTTAGATGAGCAGTTCTTC
CDR3 protein: CASSRLDEQFF

J gene: TRBJ2-3
V gene: TRBV2
D gene: NA
clone size: NA
CDR3 DNA: TGTGCCAGCAGTGATTCGGCACATCGCCGAACAGATACGCAGTATTTT
CDR3 protein: CASSDSAHRRTDTQYF

J gene: TRBJ1-2
V gene: TRBV9
D gene: NA
clone size: NA
CDR3 DNA: TGTGCCAGCAGCGTAGGACAGCTTAACTATGGCTACACCTTC
CDR3 protein: CASSVGQLNYGYTF

J gene: TRBJ2-1
V gene: TRBV5-1
D gene: NA
clone size: NA
CDR3 DNA: TGCGCCAGCAGCCCCAGTGTCGGAAGGCCCAATGAGCAGTTCTTC
CDR3 protein: CASSPSVGRPNEQFF

J gene: TRBJ1-5
V gene: TRBV6-6
D gene: NA
clone size: NA
CDR3 DNA: TGTGCCAGCAGTCTGAATGGGTTCGTGACCGATCAGCCCCAGCATTTT
CDR3 protein: CASSLNGFVTDQPQHF

J gene: TRBJ2-2
V gene: TRBV6-1
D gene: TRBD2
clone size: few
CDR3 DNA: TGTGCCAGCAGTGAGCTAGCGGGGGTCTCCGGGGAGCTGTTTTTT
CDR3 protein: CASSELAGVSGELFF